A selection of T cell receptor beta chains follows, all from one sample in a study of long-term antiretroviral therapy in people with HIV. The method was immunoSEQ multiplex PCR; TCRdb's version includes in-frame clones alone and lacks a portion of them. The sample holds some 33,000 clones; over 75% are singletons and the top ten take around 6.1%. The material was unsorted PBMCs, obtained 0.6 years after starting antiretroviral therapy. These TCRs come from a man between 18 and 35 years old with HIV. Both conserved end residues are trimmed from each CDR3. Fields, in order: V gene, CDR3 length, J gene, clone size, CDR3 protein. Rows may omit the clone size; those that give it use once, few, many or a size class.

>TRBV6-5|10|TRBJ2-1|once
ASSRWGDEQF
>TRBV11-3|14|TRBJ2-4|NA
ASSLKDGDRKNIQY
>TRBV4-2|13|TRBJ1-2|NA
ASSQEGQANYGYT
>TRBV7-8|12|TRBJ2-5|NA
ASSSKGQQETQY
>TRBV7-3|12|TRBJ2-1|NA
ASSSTGLGGEQF
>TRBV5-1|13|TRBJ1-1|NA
ASSLEAGGFTEAF
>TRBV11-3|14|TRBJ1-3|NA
ASSLGQGKPGNTIY
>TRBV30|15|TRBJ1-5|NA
AWSVRFGGLSNQPQH
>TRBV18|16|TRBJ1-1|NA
ASSPPRTGTGTNTEAF
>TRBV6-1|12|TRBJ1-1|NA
ASSDRAGNTEAF
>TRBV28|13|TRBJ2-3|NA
ASSLSAGAADTQY
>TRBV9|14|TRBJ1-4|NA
ASSVGSGEVGEKLF
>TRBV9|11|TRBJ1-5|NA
ASGGEGNQPQH
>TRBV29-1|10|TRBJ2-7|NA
SAARGNYEQY
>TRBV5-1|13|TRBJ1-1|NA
ASSLYPGGNTEAF
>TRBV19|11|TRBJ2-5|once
ASSTTTQETQY
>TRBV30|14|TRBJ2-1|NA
AWSVRGGLAANEQF
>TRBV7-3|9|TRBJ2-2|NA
ASSHTGELF
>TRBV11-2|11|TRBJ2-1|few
ASSLSSYNEQF